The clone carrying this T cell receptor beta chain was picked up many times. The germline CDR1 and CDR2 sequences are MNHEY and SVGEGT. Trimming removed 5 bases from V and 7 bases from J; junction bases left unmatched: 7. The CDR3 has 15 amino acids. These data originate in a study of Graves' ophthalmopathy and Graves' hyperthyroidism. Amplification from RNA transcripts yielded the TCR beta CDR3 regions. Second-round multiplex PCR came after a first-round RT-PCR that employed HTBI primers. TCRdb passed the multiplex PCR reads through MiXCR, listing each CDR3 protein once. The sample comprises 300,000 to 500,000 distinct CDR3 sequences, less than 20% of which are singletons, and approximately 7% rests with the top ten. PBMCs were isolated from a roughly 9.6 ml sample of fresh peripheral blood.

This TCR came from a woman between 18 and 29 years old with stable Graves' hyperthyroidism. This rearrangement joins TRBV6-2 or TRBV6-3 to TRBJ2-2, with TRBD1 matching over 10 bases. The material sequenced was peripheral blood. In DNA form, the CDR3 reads TGTGCCAGCAGTCCCGGGACAGGGGTCATCGGGGAGCTGTTTTTT. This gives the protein CASSPGTGVIGELFF.